This T cell receptor (beta chain) was recovered during a study of OX40 agonist ivuxolimab in advanced cancers. Across the whole study: In this cohort, patients received ivuxolimab, an agonistic anti-OX40 (CD134) antibody.

The germline V gene encodes CDR1 MDHEN and CDR2 SYDVKM. V gave up 8 bases and J gave up 6 bases; unmatched junction bases: 13. The CDR3 consists of 14 residues. The study's findings and limits: Determination of antigen specificity was not performed for the expanded peripheral T cells.

On this clone itself: What it binds is unknown.

This table comes from immunoSEQ multiplex PCR, and its TCRdb copy is limited to in-frame clones, with some not included. This table has 100,000 or so clones, more than 95% appearing once. The chain combines TRBV28 with TRBJ2-7; 7 bases match TRBD2. The TCR sequence derives from an adult with an advanced solid tumor such as melanoma, head and neck, liver or kidney cancer. Sequenced here: CD4+ or CD8+ T cells sorted from blood, sampled in a trial of the OX40 agonist ivuxolimab. For the CDR3, the DNA is TGTGCCAGCTCCTTTCGGACTAGTAGTTCCGAGCAGTACTTC. It codes for CASSFRTSSSEQYF.